This T cell receptor beta chain was documented in a study of blood T cell repertoires in COVID-19. Study as a whole: PBMCs, B-cell-depleted T cells, or T cells provided the cDNA or gDNA that made up the material.

Using immunoSEQ multiplex PCR, the repertoire was profiled, and TCRdb retains in-frame clones only, with some absent. The table includes around 300,000 clones, under 90% detected once. V was pared by 6 bases and J by 2 bases, with 13 bases between. This CDR3 has 14 amino acids. The V gene's germline CDR1 is MDHEN and CDR2 SYDVKM. Living in 24 US areas, the participants were between roughly 18 and 89 years of age. Clinical histories supplied by participants themselves formed the basis of cohort assignment. This TCR was sampled from a young woman who had recovered from COVID-19. V is TRBV28 and J is TRBJ1-2, with D unclear. Sequencing was performed on PBMCs or T cells enriched from blood (not recorded which). The CDR3: CASSLNQLNYGYTF. CDR3 bases: TGTGCCAGCAGCCTAAATCAATTGAACTATGGCTACACCTTC.